This T cell receptor beta chain was identified in a study of control samples from healthy donors and cancer patients. This clone was seen only once. The CDR3 has 13 amino acids. Germline values: CDR1 SEHNR, CDR2 FQNEAQ (reference sequence). The V end lost 5 bases, the J end lost 4 bases, and 11 bases lay between the germline ends. Assay used: immunoSEQ multiplex PCR; TCRdb lists only in-frame clones, some missing. The sample has about 230,000 clones, roughly 87% seen once. The sequenced sample consisted of PBMCs. The chain combines TRBV7-9 with TRBJ1-1; D perhaps matches TRBD1 (5 bases). This sequence was found in a woman in her sixties with lung cancer. The CDR3 loop reads CASSPRQSTEAFF. The CDR3 nucleotides are TGTGCCAGCAGCCCCAGACAGTCCACTGAAGCTTTCTTT.